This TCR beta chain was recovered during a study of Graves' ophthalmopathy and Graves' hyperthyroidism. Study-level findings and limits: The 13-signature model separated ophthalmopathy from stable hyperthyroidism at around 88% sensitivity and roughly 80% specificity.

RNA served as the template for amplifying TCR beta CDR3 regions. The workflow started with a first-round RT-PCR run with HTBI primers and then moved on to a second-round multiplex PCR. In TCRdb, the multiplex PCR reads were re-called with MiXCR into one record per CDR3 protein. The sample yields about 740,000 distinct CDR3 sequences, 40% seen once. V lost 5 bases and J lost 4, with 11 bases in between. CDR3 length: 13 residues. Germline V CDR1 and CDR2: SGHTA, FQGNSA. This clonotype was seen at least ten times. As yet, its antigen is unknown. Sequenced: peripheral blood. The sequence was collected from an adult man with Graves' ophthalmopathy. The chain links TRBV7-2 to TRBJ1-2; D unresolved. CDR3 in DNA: TGTGCCAGCAGCCGTCCACAAGCCTATGGCTACACCTTC. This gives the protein CASSRPQAYGYTF.